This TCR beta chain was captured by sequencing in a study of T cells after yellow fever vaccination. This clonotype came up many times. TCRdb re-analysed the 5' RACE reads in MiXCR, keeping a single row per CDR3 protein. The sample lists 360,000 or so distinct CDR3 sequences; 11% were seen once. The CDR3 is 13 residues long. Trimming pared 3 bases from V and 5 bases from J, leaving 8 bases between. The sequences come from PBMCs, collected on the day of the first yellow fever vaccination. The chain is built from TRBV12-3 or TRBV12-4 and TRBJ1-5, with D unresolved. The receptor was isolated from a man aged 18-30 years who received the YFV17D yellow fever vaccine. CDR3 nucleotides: TGTGCCAGCAGTTTGAGGCGAGATCAGCCCCAGCATTTT. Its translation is CASSLRRDQPQHF.